What follows are 10 T cell receptor beta chains derived from one specimen sequenced in a study of T cells in tumors after PD-1 blockade. Sequenced by immunoSEQ multiplex PCR; TCRdb stores in-frame clones only, minus some. The sample holds some 11,000 clones, about 60% seen once. The sample here was tumor tissue, taken before anti-PD-1 treatment. These receptors were collected from a human donor with basal cell carcinoma.

This clone was observed a handful of times. J is TRBJ1-3 and V is TRBV7-2; 7 bases agree with TRBD1. The CDR3 spans 15 residues. V trimming: 0 bases; J trimming: 4 bases; junction bases outside the gene matches: 3. Germline loops: CDR1 SGHTA, CDR2 FQGNSA. The CDR3 region has the DNA TGTGCCAGCAGCTTAGCGACAGGGTCAGGAAACACCATATATTTT. Its translation is CASSLATGSGNTIYF.

The sample holds a few counts of this clone. V usage is TRBV5-1 and J usage is TRBJ1-5; possibly TRBD1 for D (5 bases). The CDR3 covers 14 residues. Germline CDR1 reads SGHRS; CDR2 reads YFSETQ. V was clipped by 4 bases and J by 8 bases, with 16 bases between them. CDR3 residues: CASSLGTLQEPQHF. The CDR3 DNA follows: TGCGCCAGCAGCCTCGGGACTCTGCAGGAGCCCCAGCATTTT.

The chain uses TRBV21-1 and TRBJ1-2. TRBV21-1 is a pseudogene segment. CDR3 size: 14 residues. The CDR3 sequence: CASRGKVGAGGYTF. The CDR3 coding sequence is TGTGCCAGCAGAGGAAAGGTTGGAGCGGGGGGCTACACCTTC.

This clone has a handful of counts. V gene TRBV7-3 combines with J gene TRBJ2-3; perhaps TRBD2 as D (5 bases). V dropped 0 bases and J dropped 11 bases, with 9 bases sitting between them. From germline, CDR1 is SGHTA and CDR2 FQGTGA. The CDR3 is made up of 12 amino acids. The CDR3 DNA reads TGTGCCAGCAGCTTAACGGGAGTGGGGCAGTATTTT. This encodes CASSLTGVGQYF.

A single count supports this clone. This sequence joins TRBV7-3 and TRBJ2-2; D is uncertain. CDR3 length: 15 amino acids. Trimming took off 1 base at V and 1 base at J, with 7 bases between the two ends. Germline values: CDR1 SGHTA, CDR2 FQGTGA. DNA of the CDR3: TGTGCCAGCAGCTTAAACAGAGGGAACACCGGGGAGCTGTTTTTT. As protein: CASSLNRGNTGELFF.

The chain combines TRBV14 with TRBJ1-1; D not resolved. The CDR3 extends over 15 amino acids. Trimming pared 1 base from V and 4 bases from J, leaving 13 bases between. Per the germline V gene, CDR1 is SGHDN and CDR2 is FVKESK. The CDR3 reads CASSQALGSVTEAFF. The DNA of the CDR3 is TGTGCCAGCAGCCAAGCCCTAGGATCGGTCACTGAAGCTTTCTTT. Full variable domain (remainder filled in from reference TRBV14 and TRBJ1-1): EAGVTQFPSHSVIEKGQTVTLRCDPISGHDNLYWYRRVMGKEIKFLLHFVKESKQDESGMPNNRFLAERTGGTYSTLKVQPAELEDSGVYFCASSQALGSVTEAFFGQGTRLTVV.

V gene TRBV7-9 combines with J gene TRBJ1-4; tentatively, D is TRBD1 (6 bases). There are 18 residues in the CDR3. V dropped 7 bases and J dropped 2 bases, with 23 bases sitting between them. Germline CDR1 and CDR2: SEHNR and FQNEAQ (reference sequence). The CDR3 reads CASTQSYLSGDTNEKLFF. CDR3 in DNA: TGTGCCAGCACCCAATCCTACTTATCAGGGGATACTAATGAAAAACTGTTTTTT.

This clone occurred a few times. The chain links TRBV12-3 or TRBV12-4 to TRBJ2-1; D gene unclear. Deletions cut 5 bases from V and 9 bases from J, with 14 bases between. This CDR3 region has 13 residues. This CDR3 is CASSLKLGGEQFF. Here the CDR3 DNA reads TGTGCCAGCAGTCTCAAATTAGGCGGTGAGCAGTTCTTC.

This clone has a handful of counts. The rearrangement links TRBV30 to TRBJ2-1; maybe TRBD2 (6 bases). CDR1 GTSNPN and CDR2 SVGIG come from the germline V gene (reference sequence). The CDR3 consists of 13 residues. Trimming took off 4 bases at V and 7 bases at J, with 14 bases between the two ends. This chain's CDR3 is CAWTRGTGNEQFF. The DNA for the CDR3 is TGTGCCTGGACGCGCGGGACTGGGAATGAGCAGTTCTTC.

The chain has TRBV27 and TRBJ2-3, with no clear D. Trimming removed 4 bases at V and 2 bases at J, with 13 bases between. From germline, CDR1 is MNHEY and CDR2 SMNVEV (reference sequence). The CDR3 loop spans 15 amino acids. The CDR3 nucleotides are TGTGCCAGCAGTTCAGAACCTCGTCCCACAGATACGCAGTATTTT. It yields the protein CASSSEPRPTDTQYF.